This record concerns one T cell receptor (beta chain) sequence. What it recognizes is unknown. Mismatch with germline at one junction end may stem from a read error. This record belongs to a study of response to subunit inactivated influenza vaccine. General observations from the study: T cells newly recruited by each seasonal influenza vaccination are few, the authors suggested.

The CDR3 consists of 13 residues. Looked up from germline, CDR1 is MRHNA and CDR2 is SNTAGT. TCRdb reprocessed the RT-PCR reads via MiXCR and lists one record per CDR3 protein. The profile shows approximately 290,000 distinct CDR3 sequences, 20% to 25% of them singletons. The receptor was derived from a man between 45 and 75 years old who received an inactivated influenza vaccine. The chain employs TRBV6-4 and TRBJ2-3; TRBD1 might be the D (6 bases). Source: PBMCs from blood, taken less than 22 months after vaccination. The CDR3, as DNA: TGTGCCAGCAGAAAGGACAGCACAGATACGCAGTATTTC. Protein: CASRKDSTDTQYF.